These 22 T cell receptor beta chains originate from one sample sequenced in a study of STAT3 mutations in large granular lymphocyte leukemia. Findings and caveats of the study: Every T-LGLL patient had at least one immunodominant TCRbeta clonotype.

The antigens for these receptors are not known. Here immunoSEQ multiplex PCR was the method, and the copy in TCRdb shows in-frame clones only, minus some. The table shows approximately 6,200 clones, with around four fifths occurring only once. The source material was peripheral blood mononuclear cells. These receptors all come from a middle-aged man with T-cell large granular lymphocyte leukemia. Some clones in this sample may be carry-over from other donors' samples.

This chain connects TRBV5-1 to TRBJ2-7, with a weak D call TRBD2 (6 bases). From germline, CDR1 is SGHRS and CDR2 YFSETQ. V gave up 0 bases and J gave up 0 bases, with 10 bases separating them. CDR3 size: 15 residues. The CDR3 bases are TGCGCCAGCAGCTTGGCCGGAGGGCCCTCCTACGAGCAGTACTTC. Protein: CASSLAGGPSYEQYF.

This clone has only a few counts. The V call is TRBV10-2, the J call TRBJ1-1; D gene unclear. The ends were cut back, 5 bases at V and 0 bases at J, with 13 bases in the middle. Germline values: CDR1 WSHSY, CDR2 SAAADI. The CDR3 consists of 15 residues. The CDR3 here is CASSQRAAMNTEAFF. The CDR3 DNA is TGCGCCAGCAGTCAGCGTGCTGCCATGAACACTGAAGCTTTCTTT.

V usage is TRBV30 and J usage is TRBJ2-3; TRBD2 is a possible D gene (5 bases). Germline CDR1 and CDR2: GTSNPN and SVGIG (reference sequence). The length of the CDR3 is 12 residues. The ends were cut back, 4 bases at V and 4 bases at J, with 9 bases in the middle. The CDR3 nucleotides read TGTGCCTGGACCGTACTAGCAGATACGCAGTATTTT. It is translated as CAWTVLADTQYF.

The rearrangement joins TRBV2 to TRBJ2-5, with 9 bases aligning to TRBD1. Trimming removed 7 bases from V and 7 bases from J; junction bases left unmatched: 7. The CDR3 length is 13 residues. Germline CDR1 reads SNHLY; CDR2 reads FYNNEI. CDR3 nucleotides: TGTGCCAGCACTCCCGGGACAGGGTTGACCCAGTACTTC. This translates into CASTPGTGLTQYF.

The chain uses TRBV27 and TRBJ2-7; the D is unclear. The CDR3 spans 13 residues. V was trimmed by 3 bases and J by 4 bases, leaving 10 bases between them. In germline, CDR1 is MNHEY, CDR2 SMNVEV (reference sequence). Here the CDR3 reads CASSLARDYEQYF. Here the CDR3 DNA reads TGTGCCAGCAGTTTGGCCAGAGATTACGAGCAGTACTTC.

This clone came up once. The chain employs TRBV19 and TRBJ1-5; no clear D gene. The germline V gene has CDR1 LNHDA and CDR2 SQIVND (reference sequence). V was trimmed by 7 bases and J by 7 bases, leaving 20 bases between them. This CDR3 spans 15 amino acids. In nucleotides, the CDR3 is TGTGCCAGTACGACCGGGAGAGTGTTGGTGCAGCCCCAGCATTTT. Protein: CASTTGRVLVQPQHF.

This clone was seen only a few times. The CDR3 loop reads CASSPQTAYNEQFF. CDR3 sequence (DNA): TGTGCCAGCTCACCCCAGACAGCCTACAATGAGCAGTTCTTC. The chain uses TRBV18 and TRBJ2-1, with a tentative D call TRBD1 (5 bases). The CDR3 length is 14 residues. V was trimmed by 3 bases and J by 2 bases, leaving 8 bases between them. CDR1 is KGHSH, CDR2 LQKENI, per germline.

The CDR3 spells CASSSGQGLYYGYTF. CDR3 bases: TGTGCCAGCAGCTCCGGACAGGGGCTCTATTATGGCTACACCTTC. The chain links TRBV13 to TRBJ1-2, with TRBD1 matching over 9 bases. Germline V gives CDR1 PRHDT, CDR2 FYEKMQ (reference sequence). J gave up 5 bases and V 4 bases, and 8 bases lay outside the gene matches. This CDR3 is 15 amino acids long.

The chain uses TRBV5-1 and TRBJ1-6, with 10 bases fitting TRBD1. J gave up 9 bases and V 1 base, and 4 bases lay outside the gene matches. The CDR3 covers 15 residues. CDR1 and CDR2 (germline): SGHRS, YFSETQ. CDR3: CASSLKGQGSSPLHF. The DNA of the CDR3 is TGCGCCAGCAGCTTGAAGGGACAGGGGAGTTCACCCCTCCACTTT. Drawing the rest from reference TRBV5-1 and TRBJ1-6, the complete variable domain is KAGVTQTPRYLIKTRGQQVTLSCSPISGHRSVSWYQQTPGQGLQFLFEYFSETQRNKGNFPGRFSGRQFSNSRSEMNVSTLELGDSALYLCASSLKGQGSSPLHFGNGTRLTVT.

In its sample, this clone was seen once. The rearrangement joins TRBV7-9 to TRBJ1-3; no clear D gene. The V gene lost 5 bases and the J gene lost 11 bases, with 16 bases spanning the gap. This CDR3 comprises 13 residues. Per the germline V gene, CDR1 is SEHNR and CDR2 is FQNEAQ (reference sequence). CDR3: CASSPSVVPAIYF. CDR3 bases: TGTGCCAGCAGCCCCTCCGTAGTCCCCGCCATATATTTT.

The chain recombines TRBV7-9 with TRBJ1-5; possibly TRBD1 for D (6 bases). V shed 5 bases and J shed 4 bases, with 24 bases lying between them. Germline CDR1 SEHNR, CDR2 FQNEAQ (reference sequence). The CDR3 has 18 amino acids. CDR3 DNA: TGTGCCAGCAGCCTCACAGTGGGGGGGCTCGGATGGAATCAGCCCCAGCATTTT. This translates into CASSLTVGGLGWNQPQHF. Drawing the rest from reference TRBV7-9 and TRBJ1-5, the complete variable domain is DTGVSQNPRHKITKRGQNVTFRCDPISEHNRLYWYRQTLGQGPEFLTYFQNEAQLEKSRLLSDRFSAERPKGSFSTLEIQRTEQGDSAMYLCASSLTVGGLGWNQPQHFGDGTRLSIL.

The rearrangement uses TRBV4-3 and TRBJ2-1, with D hard to call. The CDR3 length is 13 residues. V lost 0 bases and J lost 4, with 4 bases in between. The V gene's germline CDR1 is LGHNA and CDR2 YSLEER. The CDR3 DNA follows: TGCGCCAGCAGCCAAGATATGTACAATGAGCAGTTCTTC. Translation gives CASSQDMYNEQFF.

This sequence joins TRBV11-3 and TRBJ1-4; D perhaps matches TRBD1 (6 bases). Trimming cost V 2 bases and J 3 bases, with 13 bases left between them. Germline CDR1 and CDR2: SGHNT and YENEEA. The CDR3 runs 16 residues. CDR3 coding DNA: TGTGCCAGCAGCTTACAGGGCACAGGGCCTAATGAAAAACTGTTTTTT. It is translated as CASSLQGTGPNEKLFF.

V gene TRBV2 combines with J gene TRBJ1-5, with 7 bases identical to TRBD1. The CDR3 runs 16 residues. With V trimmed by 8 bases and J by 2 bases, 12 bases remained unmatched. Germline CDR1 is SNHLY and CDR2 is FYNNEI. The CDR3 sequence is CASGDRERSGNQPQHF. The CDR3 DNA reads TGTGCCAGCGGAGACAGGGAGAGATCTGGCAATCAGCCCCAGCATTTT.

The CDR3: CASSLDGTTDTQYF. CDR3 DNA sequence: TGTGCCAGCAGCTTAGACGGAACCACAGATACGCAGTATTTT. The V call is TRBV11-3, the J call TRBJ2-3; D remains unclear. The germline V gene has CDR1 SGHNT and CDR2 YENEEA. The CDR3 is made up of 14 amino acids. Trimming stripped 0 bases from V and 2 bases from J, with 6 bases between.

J is TRBJ2-1 and V is TRBV2, with D maybe TRBD2 (6 bases). Looked up from germline, CDR1 is SNHLY and CDR2 is FYNNEI. The CDR3 has 12 amino acids. Deletions cut 8 bases from V and 1 base from J, with 6 bases between. The DNA for the CDR3 is TGTGCCAGCGGGGGGTCCTACAATGAGCAGTTCTTC. Amino acids: CASGGSYNEQFF.

CDR3 nucleotide sequence: TGTGCCAGCAGCCCGGGATCCTTCTACGAGCAGTACTTC. This sequence encodes CASSPGSFYEQYF. The V and J genes are TRBV7-8 and TRBJ2-7; D is perhaps TRBD2 (5 bases). This CDR3 is built from 13 residues. The V end was cut by 5 bases, the J end by 3 bases, with 11 bases between. Germline lookup yields CDR1 SGHVS and CDR2 FQNEAQ.

The V gene is TRBV11-2, the J gene TRBJ2-3, with 12 nucleotides matching TRBD1. The CDR3 totals 18 residues. The V gene end was trimmed by 4 bases and the J gene end by 0 bases; junction bases not matched to a gene: 8. Germline CDR1 reads SGHAT; CDR2 reads FQNNGV. The CDR3 DNA reads TGTGCCAGCAGCTCCGGGACAGGGGGCCCTTTAAGCACAGATACGCAGTATTTT. Translation gives CASSSGTGGPLSTDTQYF.

V usage is TRBV5-1 and J usage is TRBJ2-6, with 9 bases that match TRBD2. The trim removed 0 bases at V and 4 bases at J, leaving 8 bases unmatched. Per the germline V gene, CDR1 is SGHRS and CDR2 is YFSETQ. This CDR3 is built from 18 residues. In DNA form, the CDR3 reads TGCGCCAGCAGCTTGGATGGGCTAGCGGGATCGGGGGCCAACGTCCTGACTTTC. It is translated as CASSLDGLAGSGANVLTF.

The gene calls are TRBV2 and TRBJ2-3; no reliable D call. V was clipped by 4 bases and J by 4 bases, with 9 bases between them. The CDR3 is 13 amino acids. The germline CDR1 and CDR2 sequences are SNHLY and FYNNEI. CDR3: CASSAGFADTQYF. The CDR3 region has the DNA TGTGCCAGCAGTGCGGGTTTTGCAGATACGCAGTATTTT.

V and J are TRBV28 and TRBJ1-5; possibly TRBD1 for D (6 bases). The CDR3 has 12 residues. In germline, CDR1 is MDHEN, CDR2 SYDVKM. V was clipped by 8 bases and J by 5 bases, with 10 bases between them. The CDR3 sequence: CASRGADQPQHF. CDR3 nucleotide sequence: TGTGCCAGCCGGGGGGCCGATCAGCCCCAGCATTTT.

With respect to this clone: A junction end diverges from the germline sequence, so it may reflect a read error. The chain employs TRBV14 and TRBJ1-2, with D unresolved. Germline V gene data show CDR1 as SGHDN and CDR2 as FVKESK. The CDR3 loop spans 14 amino acids. The CDR3 DNA follows: TGTGCCAGCAGCCCACGGGGTACTAACAATGGCTACACCTTC. Amino acids: CASSPRGTNNGYTF.